A selection of T cell receptor beta chains follows, all from one sample in a study of control samples from healthy donors and cancer patients. The assay was immunoSEQ multiplex PCR, and TCRdb's table has in-frame clones only and misses some. This table has about 170,000 clones, around 88% appearing once. The sample consisted of blood. These receptors were taken from a woman between 25 and 40 years old in good health. CDR3s include the opening cysteine and the closing phenylalanine or tryptophan. D genes are given only for firm matches. Clone size is stated in some rows and not others, as once, few, many or a class when expanded.

v_call	clone_size	cdr3_length	d_call	j_call	cdr3_nt	cdr3_aa
TRBV19	-	15	-	TRBJ1-5	TGTGCCAGTAAGGACAGTTCGGGCGGTAGTCAGCCCCAGCATTTT	CASKDSSGGSQPQHF
TRBV5-5	-	15	TRBD1	TRBJ2-5	TGTGCCAGCAGCTTGGGCGACAGGGGGCTAGAGACCCAGTACTTC	CASSLGDRGLETQYF
TRBV5-1	-	13	-	TRBJ2-2	TGCGCCAGCAGCTTAACCCGGGGGAGGGAGCTGTTTTTT	CASSLTRGRELFF
TRBV28	-	16	-	TRBJ1-2	TGTGCCAGCAGTTTCGCCAGCTTCTCCCTGAACTATGGCTACACCTTC	CASSFASFSLNYGYTF
TRBV14	-	14	TRBD1	TRBJ1-6	TGTGCCAGCAGCCGAGGACAGGGATATTCACCCCTCCACTTT	CASSRGQGYSPLHF
TRBV14	-	15	-	TRBJ1-1	TGTGCCAGCAGCTTTGCCCGGGGTTTGAACACTGAAGCTTTCTTT	CASSFARGLNTEAFF
TRBV18	few	16	TRBD2	TRBJ2-7	TGTGCCAGCTCACCACCGGGGCTAGCGGGCGCCCACGAGCAGTACTTC	CASSPPGLAGAHEQYF
TRBV6-5	-	12	-	TRBJ1-1	TGTGCCAGCAGACGGGCTTATTCTGAAGCTTTCTTT	CASRRAYSEAFF
TRBV29-1	-	15	-	TRBJ2-1	TGCAGCGTTGACCTGGGGGGCCGATCCTACAATGAGCAGTTCTTC	CSVDLGGRSYNEQFF
TRBV27	-	17	-	TRBJ2-7	TGTGCCAGCAGTCCAAAAGATCCCGGGACAAGGAATCACGAGCAGTACTTC	CASSPKDPGTRNHEQYF
TRBV6-2/TRBV6-3	-	14	-	TRBJ2-5	TGTGCCAGCAGTTACGAGACTAACCAAGAGACCCAGTACTTC	CASSYETNQETQYF
TRBV7-2	-	17	TRBD2	TRBJ2-3	TGTGCCAGCAGCCCCGGACTAGCGGGGTACCCCACAGATACGCAGTATTTT	CASSPGLAGYPTDTQYF
TRBV7-9	once	15	-	TRBJ1-2	TGTGCCAGCAGCTCGGCCCGGACTGAAATTTTTGGCTACACCTTC	CASSSARTEIFGYTF
TRBV14	-	14	-	TRBJ2-2	TGTGCCAGCAGCCTATTTCAGACAACCGGGGAGCTGTTTTTT	CASSLFQTTGELFF
TRBV24-1	-	15	TRBD2	TRBJ2-1	TGTGCCACCAGTGCGAGAGCGGGGGGGCTCAATGAGCAGTTCTTC	CATSARAGGLNEQFF
TRBV7-2	-	15	TRBD2	TRBJ2-5	TGTGCCAGCAGCCCAAGTAGCGGGGGGGCAGAGACCCAGTACTTC	CASSPSSGGAETQYF
TRBV3-1/TRBV3-2	-	14	-	TRBJ2-1	TGTGCCAGCAGCCTTGCTGGAGAGATCGATGAGCAGTTCTTC	CASSLAGEIDEQFF
TRBV24-1	-	15	-	TRBJ2-3	TGTGCCACCAGTGATTTCCGGCGGAATCCGGATACGCAGTATTTT	CATSDFRRNPDTQYF
TRBV10-3	-	13	-	TRBJ2-1	TGTGCCATCTCCAATACTAGTCTCGGGTCTCAGTTCTTC	CAISNTSLGSQFF
TRBV5-1	-	14	-	TRBJ1-1	TGCGCCAGCAGCTTGAGACAGGCCTGCACTGAAGCTTTCTTT	CASSLRQACTEAFF
TRBV5-1	-	20	TRBD2	TRBJ2-6	TGCGCCAGCAGCTTGGACCCGGGACTAGCGGAAAACGCTGGGGCCAACGTCCTGACTTTC	CASSLDPGLAENAGANVLTF
TRBV11-2	-	18	TRBD2	TRBJ2-3	TGTGCCAGCAGCTCCCCCCTCGGCGGGGGAAGATTCACAGATACGCAGTATTTT	CASSSPLGGGRFTDTQYF
TRBV10-2	-	13	-	TRBJ1-2	TGCGCCTTGTCTGCCCAAGGGAACTATGGCTACACCTTC	CALSAQGNYGYTF
TRBV9	-	12	-	TRBJ2-1	TGTGCCAGCTGGGACGGGATCAATGAGCAGTTCTTC	CASWDGINEQFF
TRBV12-3/TRBV12-4	-	13	-	TRBJ2-5	TGTGCCAGCAGTAAGGAGAATCAAGAGACCCAGTACTTC	CASSKENQETQYF
TRBV6-1	-	14	-	TRBJ1-1	TGTGCCAGCAGTGAGACAGGATTCAACACTGAAGCTTTCTTT	CASSETGFNTEAFF
TRBV6-4	once	15	-	TRBJ2-2	TGTGCCAGCAGTGTGGCTAGCGTCGGGGCCGGGGAGCTGTTTTTT	CASSVASVGAGELFF
TRBV11-2	-	20	-	TRBJ1-2	TGTGCCAGCAGCTTAGAATCGGGGCGGAGCCTCTTGGCCCTTACCGGGGGCTACACCTTC	CASSLESGRSLLALTGGYTF
TRBV2	-	13	-	TRBJ1-3	TGTGCCAGCACTGAAAGGGATTCAGACACCATATATTTT	CASTERDSDTIYF
TRBV6-2/TRBV6-3	once	16	-	TRBJ1-3	TGTGCCAGCAGTACCCGACAACCGGACTCTGGAAACACCATATATTTT	CASSTRQPDSGNTIYF
TRBV4-1	few	15	-	TRBJ2-1	TGCGCCAGCAGCCAACCTGGGGCCTTCACGGATGAGCAGTTCTTC	CASSQPGAFTDEQFF
TRBV3-1/TRBV3-2	few	16	TRBD1	TRBJ2-3	TGTGCCAGCAGCCAGCCCCGGGACAGGTACACAGATACGCAGTATTTT	CASSQPRDRYTDTQYF
TRBV28	few	13	-	TRBJ2-3	TGTGCCAGCAGTTTCCCGACCACAGATACGCAGTATTTT	CASSFPTTDTQYF
TRBV4-1	-	13	-	TRBJ1-2	TGCGCCAGCAGCCCCCCCCAGATCTATGGCTACACCTTC	CASSPPQIYGYTF
TRBV19	-	17	TRBD2	TRBJ2-2	TGTGCCAGTAGTATATCGCGGGGGGGCCACGGCACCGGGGAGCTGTTTTTT	CASSISRGGHGTGELFF
TRBV7-9	few	12	-	TRBJ2-7	TGTGCCAGCACCTTGGACAGCTACGAGCAGTACTTC	CASTLDSYEQYF
TRBV19	-	14	-	TRBJ2-2	TGTGCCTCCAAAGGGGGGGGCTACACCGGGGAGCTGTTTTTT	CASKGGGYTGELFF
TRBV25-1	-	15	-	TRBJ2-2	TGTGCCAGCAGTGAATTCGGACTACAGACCGGGGAGCTGTTTTTT	CASSEFGLQTGELFF
TRBV19	once	14	TRBD1	TRBJ1-4	TGTGCCAGTAGTACAGGGGGCGGCGGTGAAAAACTGTTTTTT	CASSTGGGGEKLFF
TRBV28	-	13	-	TRBJ2-7	TGTGCCAGCAGTGAGGAGGGGGGCTACGAGCAGTACTTC	CASSEEGGYEQYF
TRBV12-3/TRBV12-4	-	10	-	TRBJ1-1	TGTGCCAGCAGTTTGGGGGAAGCTTTCTTT	CASSLGEAFF
TRBV6-1	-	14	-	TRBJ1-2	TGTGCCAGCAGTGAAGTAACGGGACCCTATGGCTACACCTTC	CASSEVTGPYGYTF
TRBV12-3/TRBV12-4	-	13	TRBD2	TRBJ2-5	TGTGCCAGCAGCCCAACCGGGGGGGAGACCCAGTACTTC	CASSPTGGETQYF
TRBV28	-	15	TRBD1	TRBJ2-1	TGTGCCAGCAACCGCCGGGACAGGGGTTTAGGGGAGCAGTTCTTC	CASNRRDRGLGEQFF
TRBV27	once	18	TRBD2	TRBJ2-7	TGTGCCAGCAGTAGCCACGGGACTAGTCCCCGGAATCGCTACGAGCAGTACTTC	CASSSHGTSPRNRYEQYF